The next 28 T cell receptor beta chains were all read from a single sample in a study of blood T cells in healthy people across ages. The use of a sample-barcoded 5' primer and a J-beta primer mix characterized a second PCR of about 7 to 12 cycles. TCRdb called the 5' RACE reads again in MiXCR, with one record for every CDR3 protein. The sample carries around 1,100,000 distinct CDR3 sequences, under 40% recorded once. Sequencing used blood. Source of these receptors: a man younger than 35 in good health.

The J gene is TRBJ1-2, the V gene TRBV28; 8 positions match TRBD1. The V gene end was trimmed by 4 bases and the J gene end by 6 bases; junction bases not matched to a gene: 7. This CDR3 is 14 amino acids long. From germline, CDR1 is MDHEN and CDR2 SYDVKM. The CDR3 DNA reads as TGTGCCAGCAGTTCTTCAGGGGGCGGGCATGGCTACACCTTC. Protein product: CASSSSGGGHGYTF.

This clonotype was observed a few times. The chain couples TRBV13 to TRBJ1-6, with D hard to call. Trimming took 5 bases from V and 6 from J, leaving 11 bases between them. CDR3 length equals 14 residues. The germline CDR1 and CDR2 sequences are PRHDT and FYEKMQ (reference sequence). DNA for the CDR3: TGTGCCAGCAGCCCAATCCAGGTTAATTCACCCCTCCACTTT. Amino acid sequence: CASSPIQVNSPLHF.

This clonotype appeared a few times. The chain employs TRBV12-3 or TRBV12-4 and TRBJ2-1; the D gene is possibly TRBD2 (7 bases). Trimming removed 7 bases at V and 8 bases at J, with 18 bases between. This CDR3 is built from 14 residues. CDR3 coding DNA: TGTGCCAGCACCCTTCGGGGGGCTGGCGATGAGCAGTTCTTC. Its translation is CASTLRGAGDEQFF.

The chain carries TRBV2 and TRBJ2-5; tentative D call: TRBD2 (5 bases). The germline V gene encodes CDR1 SNHLY and CDR2 FYNNEI. CDR3 length: 13 amino acids. Deletions cut 3 bases from V and 2 bases from J, with 7 bases between. CDR3 nucleotide sequence: TGTGCCAGCAGTGACAGGACTCAAGAGACCCAGTACTTC. Protein: CASSDRTQETQYF. Looking up the rest from reference TRBV2 and TRBJ2-5 gives the full variable domain: EPEVTQTPSHQVTQMGQEVILRCVPISNHLYFYWYRQILGQKVEFLVSFYNNEISEKSEIFDDQFSVERPDGSNFTLKIRSTKLEDSAMYFCASSDRTQETQYFGPGTRLLVL.

The gene calls are TRBV15 and TRBJ1-5, with unresolved D. The germline V gene encodes CDR1 LNHNV and CDR2 YYDKDF (reference sequence). V gave up 3 bases and J gave up 4 bases, with 7 bases separating them. This CDR3 comprises 13 residues. The CDR3 spells CATSSGRNQPQHF. The CDR3 DNA reads TGTGCCACCAGCAGCGGGAGAAATCAGCCCCAGCATTTT.

This clonotype was seen more than once but under ten times. The CDR3 coding sequence is TGTGCCAGTGGACACAACATGGGCAATCAGCCCCAGCATTTT. Protein product: CASGHNMGNQPQHF. The genes are TRBV19 and TRBJ1-5; a possible D gene is TRBD1 (5 bases). Trimming shortened V by 8 bases and J by 2 bases, and 13 bases separated the two germline ends. There are 14 residues in the CDR3. Germline CDR1 reads LNHDA; CDR2 reads SQIVND (reference sequence).

The V and J genes are TRBV5-1 and TRBJ1-2, with D perhaps matching TRBD1 (5 bases). V lost 1 base to trimming and J lost 3 bases, with 13 bases between them. Germline loops: CDR1 SGHRS, CDR2 YFSETQ. The CDR3 length is 15 residues. CDR3 sequence reads: CASSLTPGWDYGYTF. In DNA, the CDR3 is TGCGCCAGCAGCTTGACCCCAGGGTGGGACTATGGCTACACCTTC.

The chain uses TRBV7-9 and TRBJ2-1; 10 nucleotides agree with TRBD2. Germline CDR1 is SEHNR and CDR2 is FQNEAQ (reference sequence). Trimming took 5 bases from V and 4 from J; bases not matched to a gene: 8. This CDR3 region has 16 residues. The DNA for the CDR3 is TGTGCCAGCAGCCCAGGGACTAGCGCCCGATACAATGAGCAGTTCTTC. It yields the protein CASSPGTSARYNEQFF.

The V call is TRBV27, the J call TRBJ1-5; 8 bases are shared with TRBD1. The CDR3 runs to 15 residues. V was clipped by 6 bases and J by 2 bases; unmatched bases: 6. Germline V lookup: CDR1 MNHEY, CDR2 SMNVEV (reference sequence). CDR3 loop: CASSPSTGGNQPQHF. DNA of the CDR3: TGTGCCAGCAGCCCCTCGACAGGGGGCAATCAGCCCCAGCATTTT.

Turning to this clonotype: A read error may account for a junction end that differs from germline. V usage is TRBV12-3 or TRBV12-4 and J usage is TRBJ1-1, with D uncertain. The CDR3 length is 16 residues. The CDR3 nucleotides are TGTGCCGGCAGTCGGTGGGGTGATTATCTGGGGACTGAAGCTTTCTTT. It is translated as CAGSRWGDYLGTEAFF.

Here the CDR3 reads CASSSRHGLNYEQYF. Here the CDR3 DNA reads TGTGCCAGCAGTTCCCGACATGGGCTTAACTACGAGCAGTACTTC. The chain couples TRBV12-3 or TRBV12-4 to TRBJ2-7; D not certain. With 4 bases removed from V and 3 bases from J, the gap between germline ends came to 16 bases. This CDR3 has 15 residues.

CDR3 region: CSARGGQGYGYTF. CDR3 sequence (DNA): TGCAGTGCTAGAGGTGGTCAGGGTTATGGCTACACCTTC. The chain uses TRBV20-1 and TRBJ1-2; D might be TRBD1 (5 bases). The V and J ends lost 1 base and 5 bases respectively, with 11 bases between them. The CDR3 runs to 13 residues. Per germline, CDR1 DFQATT and CDR2 SNEGSKA (reference sequence).

The chain recombines TRBV2 with TRBJ1-1; D possibly corresponds to TRBD1 (6 bases). This CDR3 has 14 amino acids. Deletions cut 5 bases from V and 1 base from J, with 11 bases between. Germline V lookup: CDR1 SNHLY, CDR2 FYNNEI. The CDR3 region has the DNA TGTGCCAGCAGTTGGACAGCGACGAACACTGAAGCTTTCTTT. As protein: CASSWTATNTEAFF.

The rearrangement joins TRBV12-3 or TRBV12-4 to TRBJ2-5, with D perhaps matching TRBD1 (6 bases). Trimming took off 6 bases at V and 0 bases at J, with 8 bases between the two ends. The CDR3 sequence is 13 residues long. The CDR3 DNA follows: TGTGCCAGCAGAACAGGGTACCAAGAGACCCAGTACTTC. Its translation is CASRTGYQETQYF.

The chain joins TRBV6-5 to TRBJ2-7, with D possibly being TRBD1 (6 bases). The CDR3 is 13 residues long. The germline CDR1 and CDR2 sequences are MNHEY and SVGAGI. Trimming pared 7 bases from V and 3 bases from J, leaving 13 bases between. DNA of the CDR3: TGTGCCAGCAACCTACAGGGCCTCTACGAGCAGTACTTC. It encodes CASNLQGLYEQYF.

This clonotype came up a few times. One end of the junction is discordant with germline, which a read error may explain. CDR3 region: CAGSSNRDRVLGYNEQFF. The CDR3 DNA reads TGCGCCGGCAGCTCGAACCGGGACAGGGTTCTCGGCTACAATGAGCAGTTCTTC. This chain uses TRBV5-1 with TRBJ2-1; 9 bases fit TRBD1. The CDR3 extends over 18 amino acids. CDR1 SGHRS and CDR2 YFSETQ come from the germline V gene.

This clonotype was recorded a few times. The V and J genes are TRBV2 and TRBJ2-3; D might be TRBD2 (6 bases). V was pared by 7 bases and J by 0 bases, with 11 bases between. This CDR3 contains 14 residues. From germline, CDR1 is SNHLY and CDR2 FYNNEI. The CDR3 region is CASMKLASTDTQYF. In DNA form, the CDR3 reads TGTGCCAGCATGAAGCTAGCGAGCACAGATACGCAGTATTTT.

The chain recombines TRBV6-1 with TRBJ2-1; TRBD1 matches at 7 bases. Gene TRBJ2-7 matches the end of the DNA better, so the J call may be wrong. The CDR3 totals 17 residues. Germline V CDR1 and CDR2: MNHNS, SASEGT. CDR3 residues: CASSVQPGQSSYNEQYF. As DNA, the CDR3 is TGTGCCAGCAGTGTCCAACCGGGACAGAGCTCCTACAATGAGCAGTACTTC.

V is TRBV29-1 and J is TRBJ1-4; no clear D. With 5 bases removed from V and 8 bases from J, the gap between germline ends came to 6 bases. Germline assignment: CDR1 SQVTM and CDR2 ANQGSEA. The CDR3 runs 10 residues. The CDR3 DNA reads as TGCAGCGTTAGACGGGAAAAACTGTTTTTT. Protein product: CSVRREKLFF.

This clonotype appeared a single time. The rearrangement joins TRBV5-1 to TRBJ1-2; weak D call: TRBD1 (5 bases). CDR1 SGHRS and CDR2 YFSETQ come from the germline V gene. This CDR3 contains 16 residues. V gave up 0 bases and J gave up 2 bases, with 14 bases separating them. CDR3 DNA: TGCGCCAGCAGCTTGGGGGACGTGCGGGGAAACTATGGCTACACCTTC. Its translation is CASSLGDVRGNYGYTF. The full variable domain, with the rest looked up from reference TRBV5-1 and TRBJ1-2, is KAGVTQTPRYLIKTRGQQVTLSCSPISGHRSVSWYQQTPGQGLQFLFEYFSETQRNKGNFPGRFSGRQFSNSRSEMNVSTLELGDSALYLCASSLGDVRGNYGYTFGSGTRLTVV.

Note on this clonotype: The junction differs from germline at one of its ends, possibly a read error. The V gene is TRBV12-3 or TRBV12-4, the J gene TRBJ2-4, with D unclear. CDR3 length: 11 residues. CDR3 bases: TGTACCAGCAGTCCTGCGAATGAGCAGTACTTC. It codes for CTSSPANEQYF.

The chain uses TRBV12-3 or TRBV12-4 and TRBJ2-3; tentative D call: TRBD2 (6 bases). The germline V and J ends were trimmed by 5 bases and 4 bases, with 19 bases remaining between them. The CDR3 runs 16 residues. The CDR3 reads CASSPPTGVGADTQYF. Written as DNA, the CDR3 is TGTGCCAGCAGTCCCCCTACGGGGGTGGGCGCAGATACGCAGTATTTT.

V is TRBV6-2 or TRBV6-3 and J is TRBJ2-6, with D unclear. V was shortened by 0 bases and J by 1 base, with 7 bases between the two germline ends. The germline V gene has CDR1 MNHEY and CDR2 SVGEGT. The CDR3 has 16 residues. The CDR3 sequence: CASSYSVLSGANVLTF. For the CDR3, the DNA is TGTGCCAGCAGTTACTCAGTCCTATCTGGGGCCAACGTCCTGACTTTC.

This clonotype occurred a few times. The chain links TRBV28 to TRBJ2-1; D remains ambiguous. Trimming removed 3 bases at V and 0 bases at J, with 12 bases between. The germline V gene has CDR1 MDHEN and CDR2 SYDVKM. The CDR3 length is 16 residues. The CDR3 DNA sequence: TGTGCCAGCAGTTTGGTTGAGGCCAGCTCCTACAATGAGCAGTTCTTC. Protein product: CASSLVEASSYNEQFF.

This clonotype came up a few times. The CDR3 DNA sequence: TGTGCCAGCAGCCGCGACCGGAGCGGGGTAGCCCAGTACTTC. This sequence encodes CASSRDRSGVAQYF. The rearrangement links TRBV3-1 to TRBJ2-5; 7 bases map to TRBD2. The trim removed 4 bases at V and 9 bases at J, leaving 11 bases unmatched. The germline gives CDR1 LGHDT, CDR2 YNNKEL (reference sequence). CDR3 length: 14 amino acids.

This clonotype was detected a few times. This sequence joins TRBV7-2 and TRBJ1-4; 12 nucleotides agree with TRBD1. The J segment lost 4 bases and the V segment lost 5 bases, leaving 14 bases of the junction unmatched. In germline, CDR1 is SGHTA, CDR2 FQGNSA. This CDR3 contains 19 residues. The CDR3 region is CASSPGYRGQGAVNEKLFF. The DNA for the CDR3 is TGTGCCAGCAGCCCAGGCTATAGGGGACAGGGGGCTGTTAATGAAAAACTGTTTTTT.

This clonotype came up a few times. This chain joins TRBV4-3 and TRBJ1-5; D gene unclear. CDR1 and CDR2 (germline): LGHNA, YSLEER. CDR3 length: 16 residues. Trimming pared 0 bases from V and 2 bases from J, leaving 11 bases between. In nucleotides, the CDR3 is TGCGCCAGCAGCCAAGACAAGTACACAGGCAATCAGCCCCAGCATTTT. It translates to CASSQDKYTGNQPQHF.

The genes are TRBV27 and TRBJ2-4; 8 nucleotides line up with TRBD2. The V gene end was trimmed by 5 bases and the J gene end by 11 bases; junction bases not matched to a gene: 14. The germline V gene has CDR1 MNHEY and CDR2 SMNVEV (reference sequence). The CDR3 is 15 residues long. Written as DNA, the CDR3 is TGTGCCAGCAGTCCCGGACCAGCGGGGGCGAACGTTCAGTACTTC. Its protein is CASSPGPAGANVQYF.